Each of the 25 T cell receptor beta chains below was sequenced from the same sample in a study of blood T cells in healthy people across ages. Together with a sample-barcoded 5' primer, a J-beta primer mix was included in a second PCR lasting about 6 to 12 cycles. One entry per CDR3 protein results from TCRdb running MiXCR on the 5' RACE reads. The table includes roughly 1,500,000 distinct CDR3 sequences, about 35% detected once. Source material: blood. The receptor set was obtained from a woman in her twenties or thirties in good health.

The V and J genes are TRBV7-9 and TRBJ2-7; 10 bases are a match to TRBD2. The CDR3 consists of 18 residues. V dropped 5 bases and J dropped 4; count of bases not matched to a gene: 17. The germline V gene has CDR1 SEHNR and CDR2 FQNEAQ (reference sequence). CDR3 in amino acids: CASSRSGTSASSTYEQYF. The DNA for the CDR3 is TGTGCCAGCAGCCGCTCCGGGACTAGCGCTAGTTCAACGTACGAGCAGTACTTC. Using reference TRBV7-9 and TRBJ2-7 for the parts outside the CDR3, the full variable domain is DTGVSQNPRHKITKRGQNVTFRCDPISEHNRLYWYRQTLGQGPEFLTYFQNEAQLEKSRLLSDRFSAERPKGSFSTLEIQRTEQGDSAMYLCASSRSGTSASSTYEQYFGPGTRLTVT.

J is TRBJ2-5 and V is TRBV5-1, with TRBD1 identical over 8 bases. Trimming removed 2 bases from V and 0 bases from J; junction bases left unmatched: 6. The CDR3 covers 16 residues. The germline V gene has CDR1 SGHRS and CDR2 YFSETQ. This CDR3 is CASSFGTGANQETQYF. DNA of the CDR3: TGCGCCAGCAGCTTTGGGACAGGAGCTAACCAAGAGACCCAGTACTTC.

V gene TRBV11-3 combines with J gene TRBJ2-5, with D unclear. The V and J ends lost 3 bases and 8 bases respectively, with 13 bases between them. The CDR3 loop spans 13 amino acids. Germline V lookup: CDR1 SGHNT, CDR2 YENEEA. The CDR3 DNA reads TGTGCCAGCAGCTTTGGAGCCTCAGAAACCCAGTACTTC. Translation gives CASSFGASETQYF.

The V call is TRBV5-8, the J call TRBJ2-4; D uncertain. The length of the CDR3 is 12 residues. The V gene's germline CDR1 is SGHTS and CDR2 YDEGEE. Trimming pared 2 bases from V and 13 bases from J, leaving 13 bases between. Here the CDR3 reads CASSFQGGKQYF. CDR3 nucleotide sequence: TGTGCCAGCAGCTTCCAAGGCGGCAAGCAGTACTTC.

V gene TRBV7-9 combines with J gene TRBJ2-7; D is possibly TRBD1 or TRBD2 (5 bases each). This CDR3 region has 13 residues. Germline V gene sequence: CDR1 SEHNR, CDR2 FQNEAQ (reference sequence). The V and J ends lost 1 base and 5 bases respectively, with 9 bases between them. The CDR3 protein is CASSLEGDHEQYF. CDR3 nucleotides: TGTGCCAGCAGCTTAGAAGGGGACCACGAGCAGTACTTC.

The CDR3 coding sequence is TGTGCCAGCAGTGAAGTTGACATCTATGGCTACACCTTC. Translation gives CASSEVDIYGYTF. V is TRBV6-1 and J is TRBJ1-2; no reliable D call. The germline V gene encodes CDR1 MNHNS and CDR2 SASEGT. V shed 1 base and J shed 4 bases, with 7 bases lying between them. The CDR3 spans 13 residues.

The chain recombines TRBV6-6 with TRBJ2-7, with 8 bases fitting TRBD1. CDR3 length: 15 residues. The V segment lost 0 bases and the J segment 3 bases; nucleotides outside the gene matches: 4. Germline V CDR1 and CDR2: MNHNY, SVGAGI (reference sequence). The CDR3 spells CASSYSDRAYYEQYF. The DNA of the CDR3 is TGTGCCAGCAGTTACTCGGACAGGGCTTACTACGAGCAGTACTTC.

The chain recombines TRBV2 with TRBJ1-1; D might be TRBD1 (6 bases). V was cut by 9 bases and J by 9 bases, with 17 bases left in between. The CDR3 sequence is 12 residues long. Germline lookup yields CDR1 SNHLY and CDR2 FYNNEI. As DNA, the CDR3 is TGTGCCAGTTTAATTACAGGGACTAAAGCTTTCTTT. Its translation is CASLITGTKAFF.

The chain uses TRBV4-1 and TRBJ2-3; 9 nucleotides align to TRBD2. The CDR3 runs to 18 residues. Germline CDR1 reads MGHRA; CDR2 reads YSYEKL. With V trimmed by 3 bases and J by 0 bases, 10 bases remained unmatched. As DNA, the CDR3 is TGCGCCAGCAGCCACCACCATGCGGGGGGGCCTAGCACAGATACGCAGTATTTT. This codes for CASSHHHAGGPSTDTQYF.

This clonotype was recorded a few times. The chain recombines TRBV28 with TRBJ2-7, with TRBD2 identical over 10 bases. CDR1 is MDHEN, CDR2 SYDVKM, per germline. The CDR3 loop spans 16 amino acids. V dropped 6 bases and J dropped 0; count of bases not matched to a gene: 8. The CDR3 DNA follows: TGTGCCAGCAGCCCTGCTAGCGGGAGCATCTCCTACGAGCAGTACTTC. Its translation is CASSPASGSISYEQYF. Full variable domain (outside the CDR3, taken from reference TRBV28 and TRBJ2-7): DVKVTQSSRYLVKRTGEKVFLECVQDMDHENMFWYRQDPGLGLRLIYFSYDVKMKEKGDIPEGYSVSREKKERFSLILESASTNQTSMYLCASSPASGSISYEQYFGPGTRLTVT.

CDR3 DNA sequence: TGTGCCAGCAGCCGCAGATCCTACGAGCAGTACTTC. Protein product: CASSRRSYEQYF. The chain employs TRBV11-1 and TRBJ2-7; D unresolved. Germline V gene data show CDR1 as SGHAT and CDR2 as FQDESV (reference sequence). V lost 5 bases and J lost 1, with 6 bases in between. The CDR3 consists of 12 residues.

This clonotype has ten or more counts. The chain recombines TRBV29-1 with TRBJ2-5, with 9 bases identical to TRBD1. The CDR3 is 12 amino acids. The trim removed 7 bases at V and 3 bases at J, leaving 3 bases unmatched. Germline V gene data show CDR1 as SQVTM and CDR2 as ANQGSEA. The CDR3 region is CSGTGAEETQYF. The CDR3 DNA sequence: TGCAGCGGGACAGGGGCTGAAGAGACCCAGTACTTC.

The rearrangement links TRBV10-3 to TRBJ1-4; D is ambiguous. The CDR3 is made up of 12 amino acids. CDR1 and CDR2 (germline): ENHRY, SYGVKD. The germline V and J ends were trimmed by 4 bases and 6 bases, with 6 bases remaining between them. The CDR3 bases are TGTGCCATCAGTGGAACAGATGAAAAACTGTTTTTT. It is translated as CAISGTDEKLFF.

CDR3 residues: CASSSPTRDYSPLHF. CDR3 bases: TGTGCCAGCAGTAGCCCGACACGGGATTACTCACCCCTCCACTTT. The V gene is TRBV6-2 or TRBV6-3, the J gene TRBJ1-6; D is unresolved. The CDR3 consists of 15 residues. The V and J ends lost 5 bases and 10 bases respectively, with 18 bases between them. Germline-derived CDR1 and CDR2 are MNHEY and SVGEGT.

The rearrangement uses TRBV7-2 and TRBJ2-3, with 11 bases lining up with TRBD2. The CDR3 spans 16 residues. Per the germline V gene, CDR1 is SGHTA and CDR2 is FQGNSA. V shed 1 base, J shed 5 bases, and the junction held 5 bases outside the gene matches. The CDR3 DNA sequence: TGTGCCAGCAGCTTAGGTTTAGCGGGAGGGGTAGATACGCAGTATTTT. Translating gives CASSLGLAGGVDTQYF.

The chain has TRBV10-3 and TRBJ2-3, with 9 bases lining up with TRBD2. CDR1 and CDR2 from the germline V gene are ENHRY and SYGVKD. The CDR3 has 14 residues. V trimming: 1 base; J trimming: 6 bases; junction bases outside the gene matches: 2. CDR3 sequence: CAISELAGDDTQYF. The DNA of the CDR3 is TGTGCCATCAGTGAGTTAGCGGGAGACGATACGCAGTATTTT.

The chain recombines TRBV20-1 with TRBJ2-7, with a possible D match to TRBD1 (6 bases). Germline CDR1 reads DFQATT; CDR2 reads SNEGSKA (reference sequence). The ends were cut back, 4 bases at V and 4 bases at J, with 14 bases in the middle. CDR3 length: 13 amino acids. DNA for the CDR3: TGCAGTGCTAATTCCAGGACAGCTTACGAGCAGTACTTC. Its protein is CSANSRTAYEQYF.

With regard to this clonotype: A read error may explain this, as a much larger clone is one base away. The CDR3 DNA follows: TGTGCCGGCAGCCCACAGGGGGGGAACTATGGCTACACCTTC. Translation: CAGSPQGGNYGYTF. This rearrangement joins TRBV6-5 to TRBJ1-2; 8 positions agree with TRBD1. Germline V lookup: CDR1 MNHEY, CDR2 SVGAGI. This CDR3 spans 14 amino acids.

This clonotype was seen only a few times. V usage is TRBV7-9 and J usage is TRBJ2-4, with TRBD1 as a possible D gene (5 bases). Looked up from germline, CDR1 is SEHNR and CDR2 is FQNEAQ (reference sequence). This CDR3 contains 14 residues. V dropped 1 base and J dropped 13 bases, with 17 bases sitting between them. CDR3 protein: CASSLGGSTDEQYF. CDR3 DNA: TGTGCCAGCAGCTTAGGCGGCTCGACAGATGAGCAGTACTTC. Looking up the rest from reference TRBV7-9 and TRBJ2-4 gives the full variable domain: DTGVSQNPRHKITKRGQNVTFRCDPISEHNRLYWYRQTLGQGPEFLTYFQNEAQLEKSRLLSDRFSAERPKGSFSTLEIQRTEQGDSAMYLCASSLGGSTDEQYFGAGTRLSVL.

This clonotype was recorded a few times. A junction boundary mismatches the germline segment, possibly from a read error. In DNA, the CDR3 is TGTGCCAGTGCGGGGGTGGGGTACAATGGGCAGTTCTTC. Translation: CASAGVGYNGQFF. The rearrangement uses TRBV9 and TRBJ2-1, with 7 nucleotides matching TRBD2. The CDR3 has 13 residues. The germline CDR1 and CDR2 sequences are SGDLS and YYNGEE.

The table lists this clonotype with a few counts. The chain employs TRBV6-1 and TRBJ2-3; D call uncertain. The CDR3 has 14 amino acids. V lost 7 bases, J lost 0 bases, and 11 bases lay in between. Germline values: CDR1 MNHNS, CDR2 SASEGT. The CDR3 DNA sequence: TGTGCCAGCAAGTCCTCCCCGAGCACAGATACGCAGTATTTT. Protein product: CASKSSPSTDTQYF.

This chain connects TRBV3-1 to TRBJ1-1, with D unclear. Germline V gene data show CDR1 as LGHDT and CDR2 as YNNKEL (reference sequence). The CDR3 spans 14 residues. V lost 8 bases to trimming and J lost 4 bases, with 17 bases between them. In DNA, the CDR3 is TGTGCCAGCCAGTCATCCTCGGGCCCCACTGAAGCTTTCTTT. This translates into CASQSSSGPTEAFF.

Concerning this clonotype itself: At one end, the junction sequence differs from germline, possibly due to a read error. The rearrangement joins TRBV4-1 to TRBJ2-3, with 14 bases fitting TRBD2. The CDR3 contains 19 residues. CDR1 MGHRA and CDR2 YSYEKL come from the germline V gene. The CDR3 DNA sequence: TGCGCCCGCAGCCCCCTACCGACTAGCGGGAGGGTAAGCACAGATACGCAGTATTTT. Its translation: CARSPLPTSGRVSTDTQYF.

The CDR3 DNA is TGTGCCAGCAGCTTAGCGACCAATCCCCGACCAGATACGCAGTATTTT. Translation: CASSLATNPRPDTQYF. The chain combines TRBV7-8 with TRBJ2-3; D not resolved. CDR3 length: 16 residues. Looked up from germline, CDR1 is SGHVS and CDR2 is FQNEAQ. V gave up 0 bases and J gave up 4 bases, with 14 bases separating them.

CDR3 residues: CSARGTSGVETQYF. The CDR3 nucleotides are TGCAGTGCTAGAGGGACTAGCGGGGTGGAGACCCAGTACTTC. The chain uses TRBV20-1 and TRBJ2-7; TRBD2 matches at 12 bases. The J call may be mistaken, given a closer DNA end match to TRBJ2-5. The germline V gene encodes CDR1 DFQATT and CDR2 SNEGSKA (reference sequence). This CDR3 is built from 14 residues.